Sequencing of this TCR beta chain was carried out in a study of CD8+CD57+ T cells in acquired aplastic anemia. Study overall: Average DNA yield from sorted CD4+ and CD8+ cells was roughly 3 ug. General study results and limits: Patient and control CD8+ Simpson's diversity was not significantly different.

Between the trimmed V and J ends, which lost 5 bases and 0 bases, there was a span of 7 bases. Germline V gene data show CDR1 as ENHRY and CDR2 as SYGVKD. This CDR3 is built from 13 residues. Researchers used genomic DNA as the template to profile TCR beta VDJ and CDR3. MiXCR, applied by TCRdb to the reads, yields one record per CDR3 protein. Among 150,000 to 200,000 distinct CDR3 sequences listed, around 45% were seen once. Concerning this clonotype: Its cognate antigen is unknown.

The sequence derives from a human donor in good health. The specimen sequenced was sorted CD4+, CD8+, or CD8+CD57+ T cells (not recorded which) from PBMCs. V usage is TRBV10-3 and J usage is TRBJ2-5, with D uncertain. CDR3 DNA: TGTGCCATCAGTCAAGAGTACCAAGAGACCCAGTACTTC. Its translation: CAISQEYQETQYF.